The 10 T cell receptor beta chains listed next were all sequenced from one sample in a study of PD-1 blockade in classical Hodgkin lymphoma. Brentuximab vedotin exposure varied, and every patient relapsed after autologous stem cell transplantation. The protocol was immunoSEQ multiplex PCR, while the TCRdb copy is restricted to in-frame clones and leaves out a portion. This table holds approximately 150,000 clones, about 81% found once. This material consisted of peripheral blood mononuclear cells (PBMCs), taken before the second cycle of nivolumab. The source of these receptors is a human donor with classical Hodgkin lymphoma.

The chain has TRBV7-6 and TRBJ2-5, with 12 bases aligning to TRBD2. The trim removed 5 bases at V and 5 bases at J, leaving 6 bases unmatched. Germline CDR1 and CDR2: SGHVS and FNYEAQ. The CDR3 runs 15 residues. CDR3 loop: CASSRGLAGFETQYF. CDR3 coding DNA: TGTGCCAGCAGCCGCGGACTAGCGGGGTTTGAGACCCAGTACTTC.

CDR3 in amino acids: CASSLGPLGGSTEAFF. In DNA form, the CDR3 reads TGCGCCAGCAGCTTGGGGCCCCTGGGCGGGAGCACTGAAGCTTTCTTT. V is TRBV5-1 and J is TRBJ1-1; D is unresolved. CDR3 length equals 16 residues. Germline lookup yields CDR1 SGHRS and CDR2 YFSETQ. Trimming shortened V by 0 bases and J by 4 bases, and 16 bases separated the two germline ends. The whole variable domain, filled in from reference TRBV5-1 and TRBJ1-1, reads KAGVTQTPRYLIKTRGQQVTLSCSPISGHRSVSWYQQTPGQGLQFLFEYFSETQRNKGNFPGRFSGRQFSNSRSEMNVSTLELGDSALYLCASSLGPLGGSTEAFFGQGTRLTVV.

This clone was seen once. V is TRBV1 and J is TRBJ2-1; the table's D call, TRBD1, has no DNA check behind it. TRBV1 is a known pseudogene. This CDR3 comprises 17 residues. DNA for the CDR3: TGCACCAGCAGCCCCGGATACAGGGCAACTTCCTACAATGAGCAGTTCTTC. This codes for CTSSPGYRATSYNEQFF.

The genes are TRBV11-2 and TRBJ1-3, with D possibly TRBD1 on 5 matching bases. The V gene lost 4 bases and the J gene lost 10 bases, with 17 bases spanning the gap. CDR3 length equals 14 residues. Germline V gene sequence: CDR1 SGHAT, CDR2 FQNNGV. CDR3 DNA: TGTGCCAGCAGCTCACCCTCCATAGGGGAAACCATATATTTT. Translating it yields CASSSPSIGETIYF.

Only one count was recorded for this clone. This chain links TRBV5-1 with TRBJ2-7; perhaps TRBD1 as D (6 bases). Germline values: CDR1 SGHRS, CDR2 YFSETQ. Trimming left V 0 bases short and J 0 bases short, with 10 bases between. CDR3 length: 15 amino acids. This CDR3 reads CASSLGGQSSYEQYF. The CDR3 bases are TGCGCCAGCAGCTTGGGGGGGCAGAGCTCCTACGAGCAGTACTTC.

V is TRBV23-1 and J is TRBJ1-4; 7 bases align to TRBD1. TRBV23-1 falls under the ORF class, with uncertain function. The CDR3 has 15 residues. V lost 3 bases to trimming and J lost 5 bases; unmatched junction nucleotides: 6. The chain's CDR3 is CASSHSGGWNEKLFF. In nucleotides, the CDR3 is TGCGCCAGCAGTCATTCAGGGGGATGGAATGAAAAACTGTTTTTT.

This chain links TRBV7-2 with TRBJ1-2; 7 positions agree with TRBD1. CDR1 SGHTA and CDR2 FQGNSA come from the germline V gene. The CDR3 has 16 residues. The ends lost 2 bases at V and 1 base at J; junction bases unmatched: 7. The DNA for the CDR3 is TGTGCCAGCAGCTTAATCGGTCAGGGGGTTAACTATGGCTACACCTTC. It is translated as CASSLIGQGVNYGYTF. Full variable domain (remainder filled in from reference TRBV7-2 and TRBJ1-2): GAGVSQSPSNKVTEKGKDVELRCDPISGHTALYWYRQSLGQGLEFLIYFQGNSAPDKSGLPSDRFSAERTGGSVSTLTIQRTQQEDSAVYLCASSLIGQGVNYGYTFGSGTRLTVV.

The chain couples TRBV19 to TRBJ1-1, with a possible D match to TRBD1 (5 bases). V was trimmed by 6 bases and J by 7 bases, leaving 15 bases between them. CDR1 is LNHDA and CDR2 is SQIVND in the germline V gene (reference sequence). The CDR3 sequence is 13 residues long. CDR3: CASRGLGWDEAFF. For the CDR3, the DNA is TGTGCCAGTAGGGGACTTGGCTGGGATGAAGCTTTCTTT.

The J gene is TRBJ2-3, the V gene TRBV4-2, with TRBD2 identical over 8 bases. Germline loops: CDR1 LGHNA, CDR2 YNFKEQ. This CDR3 contains 16 residues. Trimming at V came to 0 bases and at J to 2 bases, leaving 4 bases not matched to a gene. The CDR3 reads CASSQDNSGVTDTQYF. The CDR3 bases are TGTGCCAGCAGCCAAGATAATAGCGGGGTCACAGATACGCAGTATTTT.

This rearrangement joins TRBV5-6 to TRBJ2-4; D possibly corresponds to TRBD1 (5 bases). Trimming shortened V by 7 bases and J by 0 bases, and 17 bases separated the two germline ends. Germline lookup yields CDR1 SGHDT and CDR2 YYEEEE. CDR3 size: 16 residues. DNA of the CDR3: TGTGCCAGCTTACACTTCAGGGATCTAGCCAAAAACATTCAGTACTTC. Its protein is CASLHFRDLAKNIQYF.